This TCR beta chain was recorded in a study of blood T cell repertoires in COVID-19. Study-wide context: Some COVID-19 samples were acute and others convalescent; all came from the United States, Italy and Spain.

Original handling: Quantification of nucleated cells was approximated via reference gene primer amplification. The protocol was immunoSEQ multiplex PCR, while the TCRdb copy is restricted to in-frame clones and leaves out a portion. V, J and clone size are those of that table, while D and trimming were read from the DNA. The sample includes a few hundred thousand clones, about 83% of them seen just once. Material for sequencing was peripheral blood. The clonotype was recovered from a man aged 60-69 years who had recovered from COVID-19.

CDR3: CASSGTGTASYEQYF. The CDR3 DNA reads as TGCGCCAGCAGTGGTACCGGGACAGCCTCCTACGAGCAGTACTTC. V usage is TRBV10-1 and J usage is TRBJ2-7; 7 bases fit TRBD1. The V segment lost 4 bases and the J segment 0 bases; nucleotides outside the gene matches: 6. CDR3 length: 15 amino acids. Germline CDR1 is WNHNN and CDR2 is SYGVQD (reference sequence).